The 4 T cell receptor beta chains reported below all come from one sample, sequenced in a study of T-cell reconstitution after alpha-beta-depleted transplantation in children. The TCRbeta library incorporated unique molecular identifiers. From the PCR reads, TCRdb called clonotypes with MiXCR, one entry per CDR3 protein. The data show about 440,000 distinct CDR3 sequences, with 43% seen just once and under 35% held by the top ten. The sequencing used PBMCs, collected before TCRalphabeta/CD19-depleted stem cell transplant. The receptor source for this set is a girl aged 2-10 years with aplastic anemia, due to receive a stem cell transplant.

This clonotype was seen more than once but under ten times. The chain links TRBV6-1 to TRBJ1-2; D perhaps matches TRBD1 (6 bases). The CDR3 runs 14 residues. Per the germline V gene, CDR1 is MNHNS and CDR2 is SASEGT. Trimming took 2 bases from V and 3 from J, leaving 10 bases between them. The CDR3 loop reads CASSERGTYYGYTF. DNA of the CDR3: TGTGCCAGCAGTGAAAGGGGGACTTACTATGGCTACACCTTC.

The chain carries TRBV20-1 and TRBJ1-5; possibly TRBD1 for D (6 bases). The ends were cut back, 2 bases at V and 8 bases at J, with 13 bases in the middle. The germline V gene has CDR1 DFQATT and CDR2 SNEGSKA (reference sequence). The CDR3 has 13 residues. CDR3 region: CSARQGSLEPQHF. The CDR3 DNA sequence: TGCAGTGCTAGACAGGGGTCCCTTGAGCCCCAGCATTTT.

In its sample, this clonotype was seen a few times. The chain couples TRBV5-1 to TRBJ2-3; tentative D call: TRBD2 (6 bases). CDR3 length: 14 residues. CDR1 and CDR2 from the germline V gene are SGHRS and YFSETQ. Between the trimmed V and J ends, which lost 0 bases and 6 bases, there was a span of 11 bases. CDR3 protein: CASSLGASVDTQYF. The DNA for the CDR3 is TGCGCCAGCAGCTTGGGCGCTAGCGTTGATACGCAGTATTTT.

The gene calls are TRBV7-2 and TRBJ1-6, with D possibly being TRBD1 (6 bases). V lost 5 bases to trimming and J lost 13 bases, with 9 bases between them. The CDR3 covers 11 residues. Germline loops: CDR1 SGHTA, CDR2 FQGNSA. The CDR3 DNA is TGTGCCAGCAGCAGGGGGGGCCCCCTCCACTTT. The encoded protein is CASSRGGPLHF.